The entry below gives a single T cell receptor beta chain sequence along with its context. These data originate in a study of identical twins. One entry per CDR3 protein results from TCRdb running MiXCR on the 5' RACE reads. The sample carries 400,000 to 650,000 distinct CDR3 sequences, 20% to 25% recorded once. Germline CDR1 and CDR2: SGHNT and YYREEE (reference sequence). This CDR3 contains 16 residues. V was trimmed by 3 bases and J by 4 bases, leaving 14 bases between them. These data also featured in a second study, about T cells expressing NK-cell markers. That investigation notes: Obtained from sorted CD3+CD56+NKG2C+, CD3+CD56+NKG2C- and CD3+CD56-NKG2C+ T cells were the TCR beta repertoires. Only alpha-beta TCR T cells were sorted in several experiments, using an anti-gamma-delta TCR antibody. Leadership of the CD3+CD56-NKG2C+ fraction also belonged to these clonotypes in a handful of donors.

The origin of this receptor is a woman in her late teens or twenties in good health. Specimen: CD4+ T cells sorted from blood. The chain employs TRBV5-4 and TRBJ2-6; D ambiguous. The CDR3: CASSWPTGLGANVLTF. Written as DNA, the CDR3 is TGTGCCAGCAGCTGGCCCACCGGGCTGGGGGCCAACGTCCTGACTTTC.